The 8 T cell receptor beta chains below come from one sample, sequenced in a study of blood T cells in healthy people across ages. The use of a sample-barcoded 5' primer and a J-beta primer mix characterized a second PCR of about 6 to 11 cycles. In TCRdb, the 5' RACE reads were re-called with MiXCR into one record per CDR3 protein. The sample holds hundreds of thousands of distinct CDR3 sequences, roughly 44% seen once. The specimen was blood. These receptors were collected from a man between 60 and 70 years old in good health.

This clonotype has ten or more counts. The V gene is TRBV7-2, the J gene TRBJ2-1, with TRBD2 matching 8 bases. V trimming: 5 bases; J trimming: 7 bases; junction bases outside the gene matches: 19. Germline assignment: CDR1 SGHTA and CDR2 FQGNSA. The CDR3 has 18 residues. The CDR3 nucleotides are TGTGCCAGCAGCCCCACCTCCCTAGCGGGTGACCTAGATAATGAGCAGTTCTTC. Its translation is CASSPTSLAGDLDNEQFF.

CDR3 protein: CASSFNLGIYNYGYTF. Here the CDR3 DNA reads TGTGCCAGCAGCTTTAATTTGGGGATATATAACTATGGCTACACCTTC. This chain uses TRBV5-6 with TRBJ1-2, with D unclear. Germline-derived CDR1 and CDR2 are SGHDT and YYEEEE. V lost 2 bases and J lost 1, with 15 bases in between. The CDR3 covers 16 residues.

This sequence joins TRBV7-9 and TRBJ2-1; TRBD2 matches at 8 bases. CDR1 is SEHNR and CDR2 is FQNEAQ in the germline V gene (reference sequence). There are 13 residues in the CDR3. The J segment lost 6 bases and the V segment lost 10 bases, leaving 8 bases of the junction unmatched. CDR3: CATTGSGGNEQFF. CDR3 nucleotide sequence: TGTGCCACCACTGGGAGCGGGGGCAATGAGCAGTTCTTC.

This sequence joins TRBV6-5 and TRBJ2-7, with TRBD1 matching 9 bases. This CDR3 comprises 15 residues. Germline V gene lookup returns CDR1 MNHEY and CDR2 SVGAGI. V was clipped by 2 bases and J by 2 bases; unmatched bases: 4. CDR3 amino acids: CASSYRQGDPYEQYF. In DNA form, the CDR3 reads TGTGCCAGCAGTTACAGACAGGGGGATCCCTACGAGCAGTACTTC.

The gene calls are TRBV7-9 and TRBJ2-3, with 9 bases that match TRBD2. The CDR3 totals 17 residues. Germline V lookup: CDR1 SEHNR, CDR2 FQNEAQ (reference sequence). J was trimmed by 4 bases and V by 1 base; bases with no gene match: 9. In DNA, the CDR3 is TGTGCCAGCAGCTTAGGTCTAGCGGGGACCCTCGCAGATACGCAGTATTTT. The encoded protein is CASSLGLAGTLADTQYF. The full variable domain, its missing parts supplied by reference TRBV7-9 and TRBJ2-3, is DTGVSQNPRHKITKRGQNVTFRCDPISEHNRLYWYRQTLGQGPEFLTYFQNEAQLEKSRLLSDRFSAERPKGSFSTLEIQRTEQGDSAMYLCASSLGLAGTLADTQYFGPGTRLTVL.

This CDR3 reads CASSPVQDRGQHF. The CDR3 DNA sequence: TGTGCCAGCAGCCCAGTTCAGGACAGGGGCCAGCATTTT. This chain uses TRBV6-2 or TRBV6-3 with TRBJ1-5; the match to TRBD1 covers 9 bases. The germline V gene has CDR1 MNHEY and CDR2 SVGEGT. This CDR3 region has 13 residues. The trim removed 6 bases at V and 12 bases at J, leaving 9 bases unmatched.

This clonotype was seen more than once but under ten times. V gene TRBV5-1 combines with J gene TRBJ1-4, with TRBD1 identical over 9 bases. J gave up 1 base and V 2 bases, and 6 bases lay outside the gene matches. This CDR3 region has 17 residues. Germline assignment: CDR1 SGHRS and CDR2 YFSETQ. This CDR3 is CASSFSGTGRTNEKLFF. CDR3 sequence (DNA): TGCGCCAGCAGCTTTTCCGGGACAGGGAGAACTAATGAAAAACTGTTTTTT.

The V and J genes are TRBV20-1 and TRBJ2-3; D remains unclear. Germline V lookup: CDR1 DFQATT, CDR2 SNEGSKA (reference sequence). Trimming left V 1 base short and J 2 bases short, with 7 bases between. This CDR3 has 13 amino acids. CDR3 coding DNA: TGCAGTGCTAGAGGCCACTACACAGATACGCAGTATTTT. Amino acid sequence: CSARGHYTDTQYF.